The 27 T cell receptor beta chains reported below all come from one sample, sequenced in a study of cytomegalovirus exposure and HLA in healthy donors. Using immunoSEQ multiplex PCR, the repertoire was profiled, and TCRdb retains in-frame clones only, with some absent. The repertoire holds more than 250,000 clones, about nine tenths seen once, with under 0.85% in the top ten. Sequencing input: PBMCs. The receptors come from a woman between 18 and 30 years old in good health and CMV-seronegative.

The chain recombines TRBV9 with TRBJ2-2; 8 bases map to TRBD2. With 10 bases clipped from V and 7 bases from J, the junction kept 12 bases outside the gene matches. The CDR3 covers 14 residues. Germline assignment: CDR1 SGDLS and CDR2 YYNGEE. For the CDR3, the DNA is TGTGCCGGGTCCCGGGGGGGGCAAGGCGGGGAGCTGTTTTTT. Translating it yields CAGSRGGQGGELFF.

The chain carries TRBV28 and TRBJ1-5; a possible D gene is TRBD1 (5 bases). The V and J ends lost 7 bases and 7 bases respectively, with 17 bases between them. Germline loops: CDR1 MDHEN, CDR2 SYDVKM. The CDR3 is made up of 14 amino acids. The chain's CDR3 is CASTPGGGEQPQHF. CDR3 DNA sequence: TGTGCCAGCACACCGGGCGGAGGGGAACAGCCCCAGCATTTT.

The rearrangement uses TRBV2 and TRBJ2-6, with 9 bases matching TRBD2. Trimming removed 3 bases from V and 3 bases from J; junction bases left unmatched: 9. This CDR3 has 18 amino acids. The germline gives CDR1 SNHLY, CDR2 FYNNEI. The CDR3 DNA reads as TGTGCCAGCAGTGAGGATGGCGGGAGGGTCTTTGGGGCCAACGTCCTGACTTTC. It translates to CASSEDGGRVFGANVLTF.

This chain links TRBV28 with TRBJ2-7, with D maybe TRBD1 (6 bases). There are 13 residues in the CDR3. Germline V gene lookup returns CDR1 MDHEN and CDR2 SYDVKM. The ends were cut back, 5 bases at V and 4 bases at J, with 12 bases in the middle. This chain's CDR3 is CASSTGTLYEQYF. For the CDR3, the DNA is TGTGCCAGCAGTACAGGGACGCTTTACGAGCAGTACTTC.

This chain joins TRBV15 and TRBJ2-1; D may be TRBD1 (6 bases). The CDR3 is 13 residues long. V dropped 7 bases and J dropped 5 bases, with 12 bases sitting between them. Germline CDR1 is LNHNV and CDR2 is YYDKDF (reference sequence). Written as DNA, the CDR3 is TGTGCCACCAACCCAGGGGTAAACAATGAGCAGTTCTTC. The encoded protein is CATNPGVNNEQFF.

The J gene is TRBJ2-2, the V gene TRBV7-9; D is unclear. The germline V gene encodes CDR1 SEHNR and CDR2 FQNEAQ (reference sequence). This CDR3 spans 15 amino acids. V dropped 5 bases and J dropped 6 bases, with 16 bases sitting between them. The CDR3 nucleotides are TGTGCCAGCAGCCAATACCCCCTAGGAGCCGGGGAGCTGTTTTTT. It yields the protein CASSQYPLGAGELFF.

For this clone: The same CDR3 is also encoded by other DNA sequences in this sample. CDR3 protein: CASSLAGGNEQFF. CDR3 sequence (DNA): TGTGCCAGCAGCTTGGCCGGGGGGAATGAGCAGTTCTTC. The chain combines TRBV5-4 with TRBJ2-1; 7 bases line up with TRBD2. V lost 0 bases, J lost 7 bases, and 1 base stayed unmatched. CDR3 length: 13 amino acids. The germline V gene has CDR1 SGHNT and CDR2 YYREEE (reference sequence). The full variable domain, in which reference TRBV5-4 and TRBJ2-1 provide the parts outside the CDR3, is ETGVTQSPTHLIKTRGQQVTLRCSSQSGHNTVSWYQQALGQGPQFIFQYYREEENGRGNFPPRFSGLQFPNYSSELNVNALELDDSALYLCASSLAGGNEQFFGPGTRLTVL.

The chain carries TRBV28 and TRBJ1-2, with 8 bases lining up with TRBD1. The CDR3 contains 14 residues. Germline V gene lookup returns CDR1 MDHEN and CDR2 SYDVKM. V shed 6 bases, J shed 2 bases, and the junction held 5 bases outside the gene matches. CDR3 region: CASSPSGGNYGYTF. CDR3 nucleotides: TGTGCCAGCAGCCCCTCAGGGGGCAACTATGGCTACACCTTC.

The chain's CDR3 is CASSRARLAEGYEQYF. The DNA for the CDR3 is TGTGCCAGCAGCCGAGCAAGACTAGCGGAAGGATACGAGCAGTACTTC. The rearrangement uses TRBV14 and TRBJ2-7; 9 bases align to TRBD2. Trimming at V came to 4 bases and at J to 4 bases, leaving 11 bases not matched to a gene. Per germline, CDR1 SGHDN and CDR2 FVKESK. This CDR3 contains 16 residues. The full variable domain, completed using reference TRBV14 and TRBJ2-7, is EAGVTQFPSHSVIEKGQTVTLRCDPISGHDNLYWYRRVMGKEIKFLLHFVKESKQDESGMPNNRFLAERTGGTYSTLKVQPAELEDSGVYFCASSRARLAEGYEQYFGPGTRLTVT.

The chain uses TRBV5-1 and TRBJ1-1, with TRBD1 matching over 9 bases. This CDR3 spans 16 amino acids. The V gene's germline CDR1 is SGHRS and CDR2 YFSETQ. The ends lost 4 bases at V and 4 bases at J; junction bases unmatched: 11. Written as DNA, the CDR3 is TGCGCCAGCAGCCCCAGGACAGGGGATTCAGGCACTGAAGCTTTCTTT. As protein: CASSPRTGDSGTEAFF.

The CDR3 nucleotides are TGTGCCACCAGCAGAGGTGGGGCGGGATCGGGTGGCTACACCTTC. Translated: CATSRGGAGSGGYTF. The chain has TRBV15 and TRBJ1-2; D perhaps matches TRBD1 (5 bases). CDR1 is LNHNV, CDR2 YYDKDF, per germline (reference sequence). This CDR3 is 15 amino acids long. Trimming left V 1 base short and J 7 bases short, with 16 bases between.

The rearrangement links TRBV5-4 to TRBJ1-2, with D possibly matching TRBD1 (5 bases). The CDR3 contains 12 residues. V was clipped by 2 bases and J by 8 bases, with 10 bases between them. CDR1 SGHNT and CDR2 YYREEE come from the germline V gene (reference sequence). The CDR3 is CASSLEPGGYTF. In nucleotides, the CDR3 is TGTGCCAGCAGCTTAGAACCAGGGGGCTACACCTTC.

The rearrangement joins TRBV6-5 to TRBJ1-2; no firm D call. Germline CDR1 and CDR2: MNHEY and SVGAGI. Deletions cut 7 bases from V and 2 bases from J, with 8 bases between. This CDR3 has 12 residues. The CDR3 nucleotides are TGTGCCAGCACCCGCGGCAACTATGGCTACACCTTC. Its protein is CASTRGNYGYTF.

Written as DNA, the CDR3 is TGTGCCAGTAGTATAACACAGGGCCATTCCTACGAGCAGTACTTC. Amino acid sequence: CASSITQGHSYEQYF. This chain uses TRBV19 with TRBJ2-7; perhaps TRBD1 as D (6 bases). This CDR3 region has 15 residues. Looked up from germline, CDR1 is LNHDA and CDR2 is SQIVND (reference sequence). V was cut by 2 bases and J by 1 base, with 12 bases left in between.

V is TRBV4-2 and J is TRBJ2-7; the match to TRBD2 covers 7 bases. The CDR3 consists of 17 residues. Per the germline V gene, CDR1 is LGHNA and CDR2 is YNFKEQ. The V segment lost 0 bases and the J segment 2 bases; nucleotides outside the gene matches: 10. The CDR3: CASSQERSSGFPYEQYF. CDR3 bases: TGTGCCAGCAGCCAAGAAAGGAGTAGCGGGTTTCCCTACGAGCAGTACTTC.

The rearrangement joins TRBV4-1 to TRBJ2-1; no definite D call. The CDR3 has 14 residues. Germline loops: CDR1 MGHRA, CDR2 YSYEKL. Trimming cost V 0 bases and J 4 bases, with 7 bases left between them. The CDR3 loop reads CASSQDYGYNEQFF. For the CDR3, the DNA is TGCGCCAGCAGCCAAGATTACGGGTACAATGAGCAGTTCTTC.

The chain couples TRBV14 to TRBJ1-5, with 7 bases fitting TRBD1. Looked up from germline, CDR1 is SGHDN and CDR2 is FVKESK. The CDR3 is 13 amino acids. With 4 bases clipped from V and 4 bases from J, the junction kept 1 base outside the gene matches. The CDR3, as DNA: TGTGCCAGCAGCCCGACAGGGAATCAGCCCCAGCATTTT. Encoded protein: CASSPTGNQPQHF.

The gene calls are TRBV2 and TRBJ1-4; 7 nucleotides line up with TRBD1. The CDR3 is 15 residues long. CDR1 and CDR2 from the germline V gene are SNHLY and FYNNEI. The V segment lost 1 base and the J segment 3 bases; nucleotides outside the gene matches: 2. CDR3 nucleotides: TGTGCCAGCAGTGAAGAAGGGACAGCTAATGAAAAACTGTTTTTT. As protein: CASSEEGTANEKLFF.

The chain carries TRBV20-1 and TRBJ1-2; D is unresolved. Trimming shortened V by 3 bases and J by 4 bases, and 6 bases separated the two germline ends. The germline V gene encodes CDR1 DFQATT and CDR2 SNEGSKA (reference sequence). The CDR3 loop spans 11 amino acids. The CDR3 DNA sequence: TGCAGTGCTAGCAAAATCTATGGCTACACCTTC. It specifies CSASKIYGYTF.

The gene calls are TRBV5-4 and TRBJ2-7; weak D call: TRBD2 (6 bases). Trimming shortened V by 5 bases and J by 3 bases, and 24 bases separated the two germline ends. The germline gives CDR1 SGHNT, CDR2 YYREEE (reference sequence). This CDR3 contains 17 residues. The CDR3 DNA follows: TGTGCCAGCAGGCGTGGCGGGCCGGGACTGGGTTACTACGAGCAGTACTTC. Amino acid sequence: CASRRGGPGLGYYEQYF.

The CDR3 nucleotides are TGCGCCAGCAGCCAGGAGCACAGGGTTGTGACTGAAGCTTTCTTT. It specifies CASSQEHRVVTEAFF. The chain recombines TRBV4-1 with TRBJ1-1; a weak D match, TRBD1 (6 bases). The length of the CDR3 is 15 residues. V dropped 3 bases and J dropped 5 bases, with 16 bases sitting between them. CDR1 and CDR2 (germline): MGHRA, YSYEKL.

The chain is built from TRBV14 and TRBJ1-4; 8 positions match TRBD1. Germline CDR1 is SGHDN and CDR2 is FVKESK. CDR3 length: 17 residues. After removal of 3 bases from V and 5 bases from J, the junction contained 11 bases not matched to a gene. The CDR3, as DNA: TGTGCCAGCAGCCACCACAATCCGGGACAGGACAATGAAAAACTGTTTTTT. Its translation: CASSHHNPGQDNEKLFF. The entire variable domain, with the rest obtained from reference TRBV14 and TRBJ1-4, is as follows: EAGVTQFPSHSVIEKGQTVTLRCDPISGHDNLYWYRRVMGKEIKFLLHFVKESKQDESGMPNNRFLAERTGGTYSTLKVQPAELEDSGVYFCASSHHNPGQDNEKLFFGSGTQLSVL.

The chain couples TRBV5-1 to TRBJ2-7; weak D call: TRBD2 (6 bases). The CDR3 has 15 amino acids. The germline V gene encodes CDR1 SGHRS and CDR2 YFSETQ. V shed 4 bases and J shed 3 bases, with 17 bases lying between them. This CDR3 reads CASSPEASVVYEQYF. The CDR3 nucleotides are TGCGCCAGCAGCCCGGAGGCTAGCGTAGTCTACGAGCAGTACTTC.

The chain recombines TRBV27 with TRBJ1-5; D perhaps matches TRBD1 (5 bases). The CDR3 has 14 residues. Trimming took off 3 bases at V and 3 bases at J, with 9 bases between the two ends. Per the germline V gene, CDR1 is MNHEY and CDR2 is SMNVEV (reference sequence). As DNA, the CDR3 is TGTGCCAGCAGTTTGTTAGGGGCCAATCAGCCCCAGCATTTT. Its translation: CASSLLGANQPQHF.

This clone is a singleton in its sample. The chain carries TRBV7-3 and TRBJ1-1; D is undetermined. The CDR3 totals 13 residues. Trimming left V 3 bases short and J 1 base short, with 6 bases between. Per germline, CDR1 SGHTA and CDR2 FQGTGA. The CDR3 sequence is CASSFLRNTEAFF. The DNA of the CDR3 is TGTGCCAGCAGCTTTCTAAGGAACACTGAAGCTTTCTTT.

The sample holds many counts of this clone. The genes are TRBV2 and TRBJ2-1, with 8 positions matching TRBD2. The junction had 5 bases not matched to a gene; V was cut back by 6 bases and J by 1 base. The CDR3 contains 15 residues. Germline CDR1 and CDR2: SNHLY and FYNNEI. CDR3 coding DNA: TGTGCCAGCAGCCTATTAGCGGGATCCTACAATGAGCAGTTCTTC. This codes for CASSLLAGSYNEQFF.

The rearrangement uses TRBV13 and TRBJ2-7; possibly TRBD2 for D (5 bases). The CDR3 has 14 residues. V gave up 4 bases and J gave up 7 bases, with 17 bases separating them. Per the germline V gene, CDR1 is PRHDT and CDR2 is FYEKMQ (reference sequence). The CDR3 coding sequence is TGTGCCAGCAGCTCCATACAGAGGGAAAGGGAGCAGTACTTC. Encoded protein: CASSSIQREREQYF.